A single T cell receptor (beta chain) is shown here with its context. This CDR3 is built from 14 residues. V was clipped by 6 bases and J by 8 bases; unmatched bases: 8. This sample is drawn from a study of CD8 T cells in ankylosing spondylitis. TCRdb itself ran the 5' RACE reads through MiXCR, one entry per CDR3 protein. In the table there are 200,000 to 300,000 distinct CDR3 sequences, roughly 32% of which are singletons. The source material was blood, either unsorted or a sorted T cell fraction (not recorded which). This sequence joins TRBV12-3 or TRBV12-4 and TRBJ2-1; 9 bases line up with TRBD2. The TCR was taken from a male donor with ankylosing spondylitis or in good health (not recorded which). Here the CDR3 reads CASSPRGGKDEQFF. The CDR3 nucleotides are TGTGCCAGCAGCCCGCGGGGGGGCAAGGATGAGCAGTTCTTC.